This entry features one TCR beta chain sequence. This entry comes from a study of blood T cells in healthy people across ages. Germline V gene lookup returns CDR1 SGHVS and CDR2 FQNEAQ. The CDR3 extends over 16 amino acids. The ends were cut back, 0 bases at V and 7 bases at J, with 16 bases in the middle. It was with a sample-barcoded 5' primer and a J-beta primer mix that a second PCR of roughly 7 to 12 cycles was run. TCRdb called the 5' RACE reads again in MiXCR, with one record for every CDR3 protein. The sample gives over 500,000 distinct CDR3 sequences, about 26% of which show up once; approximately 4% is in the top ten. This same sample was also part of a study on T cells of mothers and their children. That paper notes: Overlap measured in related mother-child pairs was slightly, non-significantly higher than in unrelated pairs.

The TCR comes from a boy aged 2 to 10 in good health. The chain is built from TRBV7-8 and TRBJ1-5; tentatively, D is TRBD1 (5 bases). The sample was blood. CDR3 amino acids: CASSLAGRAEGQPQHF. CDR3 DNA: TGTGCCAGCAGCTTAGCGGGCAGGGCGGAAGGGCAGCCCCAGCATTTT.